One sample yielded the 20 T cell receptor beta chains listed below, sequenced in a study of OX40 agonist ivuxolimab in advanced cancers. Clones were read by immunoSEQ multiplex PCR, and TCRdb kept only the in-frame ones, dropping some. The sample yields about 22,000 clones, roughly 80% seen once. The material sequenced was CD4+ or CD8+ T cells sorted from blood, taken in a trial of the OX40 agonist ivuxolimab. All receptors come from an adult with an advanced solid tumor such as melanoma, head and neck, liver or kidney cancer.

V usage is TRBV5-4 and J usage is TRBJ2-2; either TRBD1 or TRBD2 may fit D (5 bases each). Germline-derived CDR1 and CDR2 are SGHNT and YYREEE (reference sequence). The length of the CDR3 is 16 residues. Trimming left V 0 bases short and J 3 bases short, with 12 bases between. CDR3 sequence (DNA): TGTGCCAGCAGCTTGGGAGAGTTGGGGGACACCGGGGAGCTGTTTTTT. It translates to CASSLGELGDTGELFF. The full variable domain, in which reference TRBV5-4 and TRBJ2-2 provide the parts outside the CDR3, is ETGVTQSPTHLIKTRGQQVTLRCSSQSGHNTVSWYQQALGQGPQFIFQYYREEENGRGNFPPRFSGLQFPNYSSELNVNALELDDSALYLCASSLGELGDTGELFFGEGSRLTVL.

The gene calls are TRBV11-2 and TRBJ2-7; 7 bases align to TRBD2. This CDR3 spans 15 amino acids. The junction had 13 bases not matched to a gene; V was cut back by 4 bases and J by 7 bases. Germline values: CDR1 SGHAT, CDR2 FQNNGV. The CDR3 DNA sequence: TGTGCCAGCAGCTCAGCCTTTCTAGCGGCAGGAGAGCAGTACTTC. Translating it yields CASSSAFLAAGEQYF. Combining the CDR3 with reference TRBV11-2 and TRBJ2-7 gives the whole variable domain EAGVAQSPRYKIIEKRQSVAFWCNPISGHATLYWYQQILGQGPKLLIQFQNNGVVDDSQLPKDRFSAERLKGVDSTLKIQPAKLEDSAVYLCASSSAFLAAGEQYFGPGTRLTVT.

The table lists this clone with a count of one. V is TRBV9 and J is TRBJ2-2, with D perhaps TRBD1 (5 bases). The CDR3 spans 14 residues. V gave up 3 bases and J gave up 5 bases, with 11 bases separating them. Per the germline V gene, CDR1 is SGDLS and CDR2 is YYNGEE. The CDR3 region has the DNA TGTGCCAGCAGCGGTGCAGGGCGGACCGGGGAGCTGTTTTTT. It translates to CASSGAGRTGELFF.

CDR3 sequence: CASSLRREYEQYF. DNA of the CDR3: TGTGCCAGCAGCTTACGCAGGGAGTACGAGCAGTACTTC. This chain links TRBV7-9 with TRBJ2-7; D assignment may be TRBD1 or TRBD2 (5 bases each). The ends were cut back, 2 bases at V and 4 bases at J, with 9 bases in the middle. CDR3 length equals 13 residues. Germline V gives CDR1 SEHNR, CDR2 FQNEAQ (reference sequence).

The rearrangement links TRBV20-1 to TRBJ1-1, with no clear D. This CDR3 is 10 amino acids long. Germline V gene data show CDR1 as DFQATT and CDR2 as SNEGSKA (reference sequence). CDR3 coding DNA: TGCGGTTGGGTGAGCACTGAAGCTTTCTTT. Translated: CGWVSTEAFF.

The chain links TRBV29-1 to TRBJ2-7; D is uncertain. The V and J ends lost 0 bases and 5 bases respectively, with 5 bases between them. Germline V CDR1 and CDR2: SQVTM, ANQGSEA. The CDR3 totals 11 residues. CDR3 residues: CSVEDLDEQYF. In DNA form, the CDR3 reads TGCAGCGTTGAAGATCTTGACGAGCAGTACTTC.

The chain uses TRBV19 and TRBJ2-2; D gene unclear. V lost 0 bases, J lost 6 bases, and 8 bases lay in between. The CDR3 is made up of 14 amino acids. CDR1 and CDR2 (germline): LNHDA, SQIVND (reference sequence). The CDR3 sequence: CASSIDLQAGELFF. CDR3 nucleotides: TGTGCCAGTAGTATAGATCTGCAGGCCGGGGAGCTGTTTTTT.

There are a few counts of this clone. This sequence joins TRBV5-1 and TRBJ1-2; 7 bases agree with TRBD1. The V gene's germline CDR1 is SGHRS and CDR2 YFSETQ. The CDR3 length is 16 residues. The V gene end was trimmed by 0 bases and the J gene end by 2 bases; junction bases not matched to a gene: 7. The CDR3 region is CASSLAPGRGNYGYTF. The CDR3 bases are TGCGCCAGCAGCTTGGCCCCTGGCAGGGGGAACTATGGCTACACCTTC.

The chain's CDR3 is CASSLRASNTGELFF. The CDR3, as DNA: TGCGCCAGCAGTCTCCGGGCCAGTAACACCGGGGAGCTGTTTTTT. This chain links TRBV5-1 with TRBJ2-2, with D unresolved. The CDR3 contains 15 residues. Germline lookup yields CDR1 SGHRS and CDR2 YFSETQ. V was shortened by 5 bases and J by 2 bases, with 13 bases between the two germline ends. Full variable domain (missing parts from reference TRBV5-1 and TRBJ2-2): KAGVTQTPRYLIKTRGQQVTLSCSPISGHRSVSWYQQTPGQGLQFLFEYFSETQRNKGNFPGRFSGRQFSNSRSEMNVSTLELGDSALYLCASSLRASNTGELFFGEGSRLTVL.

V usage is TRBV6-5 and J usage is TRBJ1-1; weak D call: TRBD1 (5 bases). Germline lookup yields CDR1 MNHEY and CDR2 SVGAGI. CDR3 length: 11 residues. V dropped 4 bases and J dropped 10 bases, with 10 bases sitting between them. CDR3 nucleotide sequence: TGTGCCAGCAGTTGGGCGGGGGTAGCTTTCTTT. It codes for CASSWAGVAFF.

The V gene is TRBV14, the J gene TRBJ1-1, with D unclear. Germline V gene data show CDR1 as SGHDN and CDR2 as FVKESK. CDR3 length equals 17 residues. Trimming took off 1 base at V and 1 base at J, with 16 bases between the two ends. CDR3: CASSQAGFIDGNTEAFF. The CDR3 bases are TGTGCCAGCAGCCAAGCTGGCTTTATTGACGGGAACACTGAAGCTTTCTTT.

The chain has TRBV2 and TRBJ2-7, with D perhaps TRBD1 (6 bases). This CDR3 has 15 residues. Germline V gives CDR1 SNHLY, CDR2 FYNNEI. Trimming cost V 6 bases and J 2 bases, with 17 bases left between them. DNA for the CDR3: TGTGCCAGCAGCCCGGGACATTCTTCTACCTACGAGCAGTACTTC. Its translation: CASSPGHSSTYEQYF.

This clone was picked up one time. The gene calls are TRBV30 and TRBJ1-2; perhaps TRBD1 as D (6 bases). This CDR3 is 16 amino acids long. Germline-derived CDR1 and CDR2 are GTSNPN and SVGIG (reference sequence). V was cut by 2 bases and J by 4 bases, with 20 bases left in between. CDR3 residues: CAWSRGGGTISYGYTF. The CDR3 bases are TGTGCCTGGAGTCGAGGGGGGGGAACCATCTCCTATGGCTACACCTTC.

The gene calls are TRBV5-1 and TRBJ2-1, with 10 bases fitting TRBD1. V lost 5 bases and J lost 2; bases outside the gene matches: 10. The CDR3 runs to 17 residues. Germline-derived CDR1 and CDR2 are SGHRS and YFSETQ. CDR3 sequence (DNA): TGCGCCAGCAGTCGAACAGAGGGGACAGGGGCCTACAATGAGCAGTTCTTC. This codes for CASSRTEGTGAYNEQFF.

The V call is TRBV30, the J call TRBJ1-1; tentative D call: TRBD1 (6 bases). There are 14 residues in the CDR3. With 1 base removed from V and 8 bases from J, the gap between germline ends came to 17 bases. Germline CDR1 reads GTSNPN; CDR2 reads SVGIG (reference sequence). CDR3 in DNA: TGTGCCTGGAGTGAAGGGATAGGACAGCAAGAAGCTTTCTTT. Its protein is CAWSEGIGQQEAFF.

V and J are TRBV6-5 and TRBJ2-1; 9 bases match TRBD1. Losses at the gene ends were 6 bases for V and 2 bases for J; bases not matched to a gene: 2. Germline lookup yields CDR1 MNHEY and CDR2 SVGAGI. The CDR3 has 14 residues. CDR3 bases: TGTGCCAGCAGCCACAGGGGGCCCTACAATGAGCAGTTCTTC. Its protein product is CASSHRGPYNEQFF.

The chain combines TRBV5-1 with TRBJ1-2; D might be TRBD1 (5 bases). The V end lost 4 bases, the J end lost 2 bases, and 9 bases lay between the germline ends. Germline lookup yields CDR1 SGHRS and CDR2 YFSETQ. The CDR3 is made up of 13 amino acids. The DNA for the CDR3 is TGCGCCAGCAGCGGGGACGGAAACTATGGCTACACCTTC. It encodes CASSGDGNYGYTF.

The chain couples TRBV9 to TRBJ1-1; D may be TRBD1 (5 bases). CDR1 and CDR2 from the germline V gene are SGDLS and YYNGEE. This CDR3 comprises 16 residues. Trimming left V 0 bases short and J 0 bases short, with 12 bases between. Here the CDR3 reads CASSVGGAAMNTEAFF. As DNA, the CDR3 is TGTGCCAGCAGCGTAGGGGGCGCAGCCATGAACACTGAAGCTTTCTTT.

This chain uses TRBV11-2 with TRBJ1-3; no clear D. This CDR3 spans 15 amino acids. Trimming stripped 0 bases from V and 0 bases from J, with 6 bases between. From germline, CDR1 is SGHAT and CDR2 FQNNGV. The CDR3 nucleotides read TGTGCCAGCAGCTTAGACAGACACTCTGGAAACACCATATATTTT. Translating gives CASSLDRHSGNTIYF.

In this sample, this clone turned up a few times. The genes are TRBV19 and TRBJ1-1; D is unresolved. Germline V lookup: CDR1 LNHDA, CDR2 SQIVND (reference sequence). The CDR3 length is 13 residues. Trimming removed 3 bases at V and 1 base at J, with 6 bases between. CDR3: CASSIIGNTEAFF. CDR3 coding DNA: TGTGCCAGTAGTATCATAGGGAACACTGAAGCTTTCTTT.